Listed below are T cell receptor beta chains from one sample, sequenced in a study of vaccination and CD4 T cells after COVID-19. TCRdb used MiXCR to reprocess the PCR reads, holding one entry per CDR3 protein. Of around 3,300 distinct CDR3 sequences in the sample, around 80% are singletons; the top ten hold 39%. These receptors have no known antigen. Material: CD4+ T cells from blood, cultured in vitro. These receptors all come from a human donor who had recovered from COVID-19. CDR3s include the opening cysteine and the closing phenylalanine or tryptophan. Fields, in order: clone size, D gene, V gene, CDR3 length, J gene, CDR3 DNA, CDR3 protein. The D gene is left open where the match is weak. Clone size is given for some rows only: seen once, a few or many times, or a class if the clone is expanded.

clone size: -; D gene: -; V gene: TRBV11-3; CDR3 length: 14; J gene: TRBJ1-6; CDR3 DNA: TGTGCCAGCAGCTTGGAGGGTGGTAATTCACCCCTCCACTTT; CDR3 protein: CASSLEGGNSPLHF
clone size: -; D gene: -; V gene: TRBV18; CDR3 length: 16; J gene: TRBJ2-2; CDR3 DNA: TGTGCCAGCTCACCACCTGGAGTACTCCCTACCGGGGAGCTGTTTTTT; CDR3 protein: CASSPPGVLPTGELFF
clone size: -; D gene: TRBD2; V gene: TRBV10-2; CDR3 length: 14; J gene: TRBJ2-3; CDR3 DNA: TGCGCCAGCAGCGGCGGGGGGGCTACAGATACGCAGTATTTT; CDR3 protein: CASSGGGATDTQYF
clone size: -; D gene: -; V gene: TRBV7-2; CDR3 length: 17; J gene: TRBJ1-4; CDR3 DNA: TGTGCCAGCAGCCCTTGGACCGTCGGAGCAACTAATGAAAAACTGTTTTTT; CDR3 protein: CASSPWTVGATNEKLFF
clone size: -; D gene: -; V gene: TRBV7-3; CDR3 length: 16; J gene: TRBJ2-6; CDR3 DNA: TGTGCCAGCAGCCAAAAGATGGGGACTGGGGCCAACGTCCTGACTTTC; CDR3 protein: CASSQKMGTGANVLTF
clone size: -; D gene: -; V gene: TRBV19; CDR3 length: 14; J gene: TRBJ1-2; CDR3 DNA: TGTGCCAGTAGTATCTGGGGGTCTAACTATGGCTACACCTTC; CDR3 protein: CASSIWGSNYGYTF
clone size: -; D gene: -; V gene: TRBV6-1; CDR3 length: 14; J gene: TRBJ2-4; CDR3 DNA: TGTGCCAGCAGGCAAGGCCCAGCCAAAAACATTCAGTACTTC; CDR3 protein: CASRQGPAKNIQYF
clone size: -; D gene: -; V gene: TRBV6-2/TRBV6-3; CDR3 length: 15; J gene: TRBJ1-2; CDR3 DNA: TGTGCCAGCAGGCCCCGTGAACAGGGCGATTATGGCTACACCTTC; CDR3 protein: CASRPREQGDYGYTF
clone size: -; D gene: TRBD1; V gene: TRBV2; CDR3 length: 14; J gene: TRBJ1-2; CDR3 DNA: TGTGCCAGCAGGACCACCGGGACAGGGAATGGCTACACCTTC; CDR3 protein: CASRTTGTGNGYTF
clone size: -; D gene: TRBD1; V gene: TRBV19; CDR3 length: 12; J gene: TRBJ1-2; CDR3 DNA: TGTGCCGGTAGGGGAGGGGGCAATGGCTACACCTTC; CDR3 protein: CAGRGGGNGYTF
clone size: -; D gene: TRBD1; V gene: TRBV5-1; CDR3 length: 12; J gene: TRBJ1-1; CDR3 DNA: TGCGCCAGTGTCGGACAGGGGCGTAAGGCTTTCTTT; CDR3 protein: CASVGQGRKAFF
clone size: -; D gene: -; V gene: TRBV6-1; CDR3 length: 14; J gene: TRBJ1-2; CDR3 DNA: TGTGCCAGCAGTGATTCGGGGCAGGGCTATGGCTACACCTTC; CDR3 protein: CASSDSGQGYGYTF
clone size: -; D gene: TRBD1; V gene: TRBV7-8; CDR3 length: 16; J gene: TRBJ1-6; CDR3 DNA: TGTGCCAGCAGCTTGGGACAGGGATCCTATAATTCACCCCTCCACTTT; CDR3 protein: CASSLGQGSYNSPLHF
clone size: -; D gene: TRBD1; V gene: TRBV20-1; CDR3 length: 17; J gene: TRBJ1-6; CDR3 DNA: TGCAGTGCTAGAATTTTGACCCGACAGGGCGAGGGATCACCCCTCCACTTT; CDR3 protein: CSARILTRQGEGSPLHF
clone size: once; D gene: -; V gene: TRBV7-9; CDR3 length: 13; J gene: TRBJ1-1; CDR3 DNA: TGTGCCAGCAGCTTCCGATTGAACACTGAAGCTTTCTTT; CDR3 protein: CASSFRLNTEAFF
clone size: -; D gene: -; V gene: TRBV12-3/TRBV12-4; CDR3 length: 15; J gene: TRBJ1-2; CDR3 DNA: TGTGCCAGCAGTTTAGGCACGGGGCGGCCGGGTGGCTACACCTTC; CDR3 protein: CASSLGTGRPGGYTF
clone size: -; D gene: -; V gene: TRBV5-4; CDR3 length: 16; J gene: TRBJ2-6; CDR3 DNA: TGTGCCAGCAAATATCCGGAGGCATCTGGGGCCAACGTCCTGACTTTC; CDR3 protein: CASKYPEASGANVLTF
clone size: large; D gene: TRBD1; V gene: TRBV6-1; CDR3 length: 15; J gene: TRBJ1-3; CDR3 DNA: TGTGCCAGCAGGCGACAGGGGGCCTCTGGAAACACCATATATTTT; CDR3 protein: CASRRQGASGNTIYF
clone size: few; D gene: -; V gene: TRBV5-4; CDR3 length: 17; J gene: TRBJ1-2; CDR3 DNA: TGTGCCAGCAGCTTGGGGCGGTACGGGGGAGAGGACTATGGCTACACCTTC; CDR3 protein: CASSLGRYGGEDYGYTF
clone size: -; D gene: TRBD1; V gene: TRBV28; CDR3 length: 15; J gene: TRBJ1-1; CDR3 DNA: TGTGCCAGCGGTTATCCGGGACAGGGGATGGGTGAAGCTTTCTTT; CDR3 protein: CASGYPGQGMGEAFF
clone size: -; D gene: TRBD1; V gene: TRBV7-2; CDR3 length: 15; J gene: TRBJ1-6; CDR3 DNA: TGTGCCAGCAGCTCCTGGGACAGGGGGAATTCACCCCTCCACTTT; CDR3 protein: CASSSWDRGNSPLHF
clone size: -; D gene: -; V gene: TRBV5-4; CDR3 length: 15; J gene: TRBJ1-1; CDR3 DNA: TGTGCCAGCAGCTTAATAGGGGCGGCAAACACTGAAGCTTTCTTT; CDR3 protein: CASSLIGAANTEAFF
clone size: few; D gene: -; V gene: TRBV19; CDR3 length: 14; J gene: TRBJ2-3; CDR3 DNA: TGTGCCAGTAGTATAGCGCGGGGTGGAGATACGCAGTATTTT; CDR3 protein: CASSIARGGDTQYF
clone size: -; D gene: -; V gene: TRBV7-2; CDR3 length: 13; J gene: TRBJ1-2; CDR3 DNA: TGTGCCAGCAGCACTCCCCCTGACTATGGCTACACCTTC; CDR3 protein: CASSTPPDYGYTF
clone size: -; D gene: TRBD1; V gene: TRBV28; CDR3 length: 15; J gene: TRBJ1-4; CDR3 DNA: TGTGCCAGCAGTTTTGGTGGGACAGCTAATGAAAAACTGTTTTTT; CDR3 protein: CASSFGGTANEKLFF
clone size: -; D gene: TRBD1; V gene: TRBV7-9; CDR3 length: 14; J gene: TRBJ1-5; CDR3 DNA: TGTGCCAGCAGCTCCCGGACAGGGAATCAGCCCCAGCATTTT; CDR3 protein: CASSSRTGNQPQHF
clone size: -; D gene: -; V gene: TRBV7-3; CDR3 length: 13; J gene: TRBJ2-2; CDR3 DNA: TGTGCCAGCAGCTTATCCCAGGGCGGGGAGCTGTTTTTT; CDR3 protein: CASSLSQGGELFF
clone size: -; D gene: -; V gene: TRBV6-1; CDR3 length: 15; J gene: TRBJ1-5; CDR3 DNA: TGTGCCAGCAGACCGGGACGGCTTAGCAATCAGCCCCAGCATTTT; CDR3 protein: CASRPGRLSNQPQHF
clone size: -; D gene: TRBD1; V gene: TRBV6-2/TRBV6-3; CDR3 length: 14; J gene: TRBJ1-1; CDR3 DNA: TGTGCCAGCAGAAGAGACAGGGTGGGGGGACAAGCTTTCTTT; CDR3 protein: CASRRDRVGGQAFF
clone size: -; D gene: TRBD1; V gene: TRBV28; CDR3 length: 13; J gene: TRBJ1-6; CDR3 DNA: TGTGCCAGCGCGGACAGGGGCAATTCACCCCTCCACTTT; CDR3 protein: CASADRGNSPLHF
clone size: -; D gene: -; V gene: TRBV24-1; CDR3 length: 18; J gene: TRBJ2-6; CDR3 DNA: TGTGCCACCAGTGACCCGACAGGACGGTTCTCTGGGGCCAACGTCCTGACTTTC; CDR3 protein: CATSDPTGRFSGANVLTF
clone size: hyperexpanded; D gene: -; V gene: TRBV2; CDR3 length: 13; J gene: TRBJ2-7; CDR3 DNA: TGTGCCAGCAAGATGGCAGGCGACTACGAGCAGTACTTC; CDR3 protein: CASKMAGDYEQYF
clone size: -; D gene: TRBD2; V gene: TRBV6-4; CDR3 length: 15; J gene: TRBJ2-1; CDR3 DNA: TGTGCCAGCAGGCCCCGGGGGGGGTCCTACAATGAGCAGTTCTTC; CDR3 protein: CASRPRGGSYNEQFF
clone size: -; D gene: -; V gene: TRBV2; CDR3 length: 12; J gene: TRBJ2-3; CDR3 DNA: TGTGCCAGCAGGGGCGTAGGGGATACGCAGTATTTT; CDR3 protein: CASRGVGDTQYF
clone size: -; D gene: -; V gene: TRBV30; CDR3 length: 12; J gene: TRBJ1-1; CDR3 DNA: TGTGCCTGGACAGCCCTAAACACTGAAGCTTTCTTT; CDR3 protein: CAWTALNTEAFF
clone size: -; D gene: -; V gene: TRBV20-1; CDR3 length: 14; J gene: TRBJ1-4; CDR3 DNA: TGCAGTGCTAGGATAACAGGGACGGGCGAAAAACTGTTTTTT; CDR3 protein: CSARITGTGEKLFF
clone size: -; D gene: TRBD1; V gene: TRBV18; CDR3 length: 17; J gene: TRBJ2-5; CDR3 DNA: TGTGCCAGCTCACCTATAGCAGGACAGGGCCTCCAAGAGACCCAGTACTTC; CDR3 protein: CASSPIAGQGLQETQYF
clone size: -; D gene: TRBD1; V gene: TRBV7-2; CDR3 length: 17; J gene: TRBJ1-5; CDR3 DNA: TGTGCCAGCAGCTTTGCCGGGACAGGGGCCTTCAATCAGCCCCAGCATTTT; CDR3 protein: CASSFAGTGAFNQPQHF
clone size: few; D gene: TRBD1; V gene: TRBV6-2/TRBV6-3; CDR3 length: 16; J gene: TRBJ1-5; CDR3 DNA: TGTGCCAGCAGTCGGATAACGACAGGGGGCAATCAGCCCCAGCATTTT; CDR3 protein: CASSRITTGGNQPQHF
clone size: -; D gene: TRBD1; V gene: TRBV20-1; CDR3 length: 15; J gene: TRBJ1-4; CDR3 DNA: TGCAGTGCTCCCGACAACAGGGGACAAAGGGAAAAACTGTTTTTT; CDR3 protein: CSAPDNRGQREKLFF
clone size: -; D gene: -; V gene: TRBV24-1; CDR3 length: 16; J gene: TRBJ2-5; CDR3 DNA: TGTGCCGCAAACCCTAGACCGGGGCCGCACCAAGAGACCCAGTACTTC; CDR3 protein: CAANPRPGPHQETQYF
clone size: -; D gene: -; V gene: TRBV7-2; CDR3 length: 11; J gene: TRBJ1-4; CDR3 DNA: TGTGCCAGCAGCTACGACGTAGAACTGTTTTTT; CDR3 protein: CASSYDVELFF
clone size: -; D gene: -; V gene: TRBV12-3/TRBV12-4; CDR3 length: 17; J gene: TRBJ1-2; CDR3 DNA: TGTGCCAGCAGTTTACGGCGCAGCCCTCAATGGGGCTATGGCTACACCTTC; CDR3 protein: CASSLRRSPQWGYGYTF
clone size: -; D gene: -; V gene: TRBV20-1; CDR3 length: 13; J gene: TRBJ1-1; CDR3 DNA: TGCAGTGCCAGAGACAGCCAGAACACTGAAGCTTTCTTT; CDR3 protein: CSARDSQNTEAFF
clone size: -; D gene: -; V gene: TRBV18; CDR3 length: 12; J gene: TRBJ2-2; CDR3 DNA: TGTGCCAGCTCACCAGGGCCCGGGGAGCTGTTTTTT; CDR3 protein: CASSPGPGELFF
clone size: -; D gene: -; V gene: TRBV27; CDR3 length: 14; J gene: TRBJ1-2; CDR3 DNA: TGTGCCAGCAGTTTATCAGGGGCGCAGGATGGCTACACCTTC; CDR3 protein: CASSLSGAQDGYTF
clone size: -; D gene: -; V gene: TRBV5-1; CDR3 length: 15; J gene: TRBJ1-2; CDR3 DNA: TGCGCCAGCAGCTTGGAGTATGGCGGTAACTATGGCTACACCTTC; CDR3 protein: CASSLEYGGNYGYTF
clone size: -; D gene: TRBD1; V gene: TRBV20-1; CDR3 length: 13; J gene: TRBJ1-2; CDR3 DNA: TGCAGTGCTATGGGGGGACAGAACTATGGCTACACCTTC; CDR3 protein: CSAMGGQNYGYTF
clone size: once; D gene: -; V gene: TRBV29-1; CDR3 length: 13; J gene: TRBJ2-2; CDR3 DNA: TGCAGCGCAGGGGCGATGGGGACCGGGGAGCTGTTTTTT; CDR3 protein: CSAGAMGTGELFF
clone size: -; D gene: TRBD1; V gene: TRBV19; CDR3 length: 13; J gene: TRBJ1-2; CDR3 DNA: TGTGCCAGTAACGAACAGGGGGCCGGTGGCTACACCTTC; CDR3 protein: CASNEQGAGGYTF
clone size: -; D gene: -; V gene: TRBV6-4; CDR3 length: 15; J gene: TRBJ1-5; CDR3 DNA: TGTGCCAGCAGTGACCGGCGGAGACGCAATCAGCCCCAGCATTTT; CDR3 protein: CASSDRRRRNQPQHF
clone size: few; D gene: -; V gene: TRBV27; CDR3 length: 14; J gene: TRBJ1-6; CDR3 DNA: TGTGCCAGCACCGACCCGGGGGTCGGGTCACCCCTCCACTTT; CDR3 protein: CASTDPGVGSPLHF
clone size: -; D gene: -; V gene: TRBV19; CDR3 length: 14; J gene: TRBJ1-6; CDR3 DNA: TGTGCCAGTAGTATGGATAGGGCCCTTTCACCCCTCCACTTT; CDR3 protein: CASSMDRALSPLHF
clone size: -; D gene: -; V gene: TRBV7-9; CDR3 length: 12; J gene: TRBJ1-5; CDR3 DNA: TGTGCCAGCAGCTTCGGGGATCAGCCCCAGCATTTT; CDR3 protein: CASSFGDQPQHF
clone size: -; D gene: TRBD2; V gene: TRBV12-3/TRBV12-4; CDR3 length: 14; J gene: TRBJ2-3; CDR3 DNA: TGTGCCAGCAGTTTAGGGGCCGGGGGGGATACGCAGTATTTT; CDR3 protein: CASSLGAGGDTQYF